Below are 7 T cell receptor beta chains sequenced from a single sample in a study of cytomegalovirus exposure and HLA in healthy donors. The PCR contained 60 Vbeta and 13 Jbeta primers. Only in-frame clones appear in the TCRdb table, and some are missing; sequencing was by immunoSEQ multiplex PCR. The table records about 160,000 clones, 70% to 90% of them present only once. Sequenced sample: PBMCs. Receptors were obtained from a man aged 18 to 30 in good health and CMV-seropositive.

The chain joins TRBV7-6 to TRBJ2-5; D is uncertain. Trimming removed 2 bases at V and 6 bases at J, with 4 bases between. Germline V gives CDR1 SGHVS, CDR2 FNYEAQ. The CDR3 spans 11 residues. CDR3 protein: CASSLIKTQYF. The CDR3 DNA sequence: TGTGCCAGCAGCTTAATTAAGACCCAGTACTTC. The entire variable domain, with the rest obtained from reference TRBV7-6 and TRBJ2-5, is as follows: GAGVSQSPRYKVTKRGQDVALRCDPISGHVSLYWYRQALGQGPEFLTYFNYEAQQDKSGLPNDRFSAERPEGSISTLTIQRTEQRDSAMYRCASSLIKTQYFGPGTRLLVL.

This rearrangement joins TRBV7-6 to TRBJ1-4; 8 bases match TRBD1. This CDR3 is built from 18 residues. Germline CDR1 is SGHVS and CDR2 is FNYEAQ. Germline trimming cut 3 bases from V and 1 base from J; bases unmatched to any gene: 10. In DNA form, the CDR3 reads TGTGCCAGCAGCTTCGGCTCCGGGACAGGAAAAACTAATGAAAAACTGTTTTTT. Protein sequence: CASSFGSGTGKTNEKLFF. The variable domain in full, with the rest retrieved from reference TRBV7-6 and TRBJ1-4, is GAGVSQSPRYKVTKRGQDVALRCDPISGHVSLYWYRQALGQGPEFLTYFNYEAQQDKSGLPNDRFSAERPEGSISTLTIQRTEQRDSAMYRCASSFGSGTGKTNEKLFFGSGTQLSVL.

The V call is TRBV4-2, the J call TRBJ1-1; D call uncertain. The germline V and J ends were trimmed by 2 bases and 3 bases, with 7 bases remaining between them. The CDR3 is 13 residues long. The V gene's germline CDR1 is LGHNA and CDR2 YNFKEQ. DNA of the CDR3: TGTGCCAGCAGCCAATTCGGGGACACTGAAGCTTTCTTT. Translating it yields CASSQFGDTEAFF.

The gene calls are TRBV6-5 and TRBJ2-3, with 7 nucleotides matching TRBD2. Germline assignment: CDR1 MNHEY and CDR2 SVGAGI. V was clipped by 6 bases and J by 10 bases; unmatched bases: 7. The CDR3 contains 12 residues. The CDR3 DNA is TGTGCCAGCAGCCCATGGGGGGGTCCGCAGTATTTT. This codes for CASSPWGGPQYF.

The V and J genes are TRBV11-2 and TRBJ1-6, with 8 bases identical to TRBD1. Germline-derived CDR1 and CDR2 are SGHAT and FQNNGV. Trimming removed 4 bases from V and 9 bases from J; junction bases left unmatched: 8. This CDR3 region has 15 residues. The CDR3, as DNA: TGTGCCAGCAGCTCCTGGACAGGGTTCAGTTCACCCCTCCACTTT. Protein product: CASSSWTGFSSPLHF.

V gene TRBV5-5 combines with J gene TRBJ1-1, with D perhaps TRBD1 (5 bases). CDR3 length: 14 amino acids. V shed 3 bases and J shed 1 base, with 10 bases lying between them. Germline CDR1 reads SGHKS; CDR2 reads YYEKEE (reference sequence). The CDR3 nucleotides are TGTGCCAGCAGCTCGGACACAGGGAACACTGAAGCTTTCTTT. This sequence encodes CASSSDTGNTEAFF.

The chain couples TRBV7-9 to TRBJ1-4; 9 bases fit TRBD1. Germline lookup yields CDR1 SEHNR and CDR2 FQNEAQ (reference sequence). J gave up 0 bases and V 4 bases, and 9 bases lay outside the gene matches. The CDR3 is 18 amino acids. CDR3 loop: CASSSRQGGPATNEKLFF. The DNA of the CDR3 is TGTGCCAGCAGCTCTCGACAGGGGGGACCGGCAACTAATGAAAAACTGTTTTTT.